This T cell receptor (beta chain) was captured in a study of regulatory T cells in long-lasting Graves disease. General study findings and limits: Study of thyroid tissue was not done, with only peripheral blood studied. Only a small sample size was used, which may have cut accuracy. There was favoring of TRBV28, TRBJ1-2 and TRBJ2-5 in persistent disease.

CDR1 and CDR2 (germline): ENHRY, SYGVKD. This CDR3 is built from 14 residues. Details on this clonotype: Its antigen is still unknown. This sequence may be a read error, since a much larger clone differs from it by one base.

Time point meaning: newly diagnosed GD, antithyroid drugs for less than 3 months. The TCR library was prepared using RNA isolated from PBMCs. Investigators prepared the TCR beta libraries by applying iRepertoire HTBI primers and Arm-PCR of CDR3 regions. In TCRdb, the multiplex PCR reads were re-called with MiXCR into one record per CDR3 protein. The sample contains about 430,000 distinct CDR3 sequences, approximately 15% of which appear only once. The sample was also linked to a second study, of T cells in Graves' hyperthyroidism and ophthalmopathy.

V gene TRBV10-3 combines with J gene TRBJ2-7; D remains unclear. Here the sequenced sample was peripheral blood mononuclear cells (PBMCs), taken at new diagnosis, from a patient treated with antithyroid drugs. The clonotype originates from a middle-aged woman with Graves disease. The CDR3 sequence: CAISESRASYEQCF. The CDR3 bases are TGTGCCATCAGTGAATCTCGGGCTAGTTACGAGCAGTGCTTC.